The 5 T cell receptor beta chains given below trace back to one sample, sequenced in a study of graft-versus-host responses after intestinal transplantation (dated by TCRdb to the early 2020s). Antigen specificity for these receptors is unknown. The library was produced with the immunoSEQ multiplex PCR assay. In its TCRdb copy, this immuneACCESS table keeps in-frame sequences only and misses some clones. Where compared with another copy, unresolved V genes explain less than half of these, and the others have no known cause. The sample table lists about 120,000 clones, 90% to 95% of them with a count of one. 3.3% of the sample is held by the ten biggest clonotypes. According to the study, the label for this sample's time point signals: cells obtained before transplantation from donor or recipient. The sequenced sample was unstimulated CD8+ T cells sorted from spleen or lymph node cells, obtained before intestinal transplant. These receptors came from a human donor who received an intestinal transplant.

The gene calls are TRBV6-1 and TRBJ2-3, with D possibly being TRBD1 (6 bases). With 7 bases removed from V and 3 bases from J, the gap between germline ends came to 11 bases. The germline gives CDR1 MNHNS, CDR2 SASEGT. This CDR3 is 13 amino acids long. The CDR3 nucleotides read TGTGCCAGCAAAACAGGGTGGACAGATACGCAGTATTTT. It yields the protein CASKTGWTDTQYF.

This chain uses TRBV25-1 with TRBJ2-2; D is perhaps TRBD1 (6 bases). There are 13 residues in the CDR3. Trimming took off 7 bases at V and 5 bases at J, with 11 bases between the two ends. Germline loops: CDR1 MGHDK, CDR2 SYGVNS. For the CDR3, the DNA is TGTGCCAGCACTAGAGGGGGAACCGGGGAGCTGTTTTTT. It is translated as CASTRGGTGELFF.

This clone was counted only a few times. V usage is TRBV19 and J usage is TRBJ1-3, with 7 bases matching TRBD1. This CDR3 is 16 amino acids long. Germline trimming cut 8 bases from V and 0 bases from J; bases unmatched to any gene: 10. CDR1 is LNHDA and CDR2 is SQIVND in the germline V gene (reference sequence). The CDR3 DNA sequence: TGTGCCAGTTTCGGGACAGATCCCCCCTCTGGAAACACCATATATTTT. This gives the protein CASFGTDPPSGNTIYF.

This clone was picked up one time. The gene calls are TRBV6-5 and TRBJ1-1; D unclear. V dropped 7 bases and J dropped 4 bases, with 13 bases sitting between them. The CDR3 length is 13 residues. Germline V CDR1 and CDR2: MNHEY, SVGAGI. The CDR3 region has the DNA TGTGCCAGCACCCCCGGATGGGGCACTGAAGCTTTCTTT. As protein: CASTPGWGTEAFF.

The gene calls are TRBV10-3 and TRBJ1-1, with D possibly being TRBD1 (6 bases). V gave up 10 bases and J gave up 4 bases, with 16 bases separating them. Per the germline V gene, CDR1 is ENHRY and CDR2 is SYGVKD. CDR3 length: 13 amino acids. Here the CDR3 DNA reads TGTGCCACTAAAGGAGGGGGGTTCACTGAAGCTTTCTTT. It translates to CATKGGGFTEAFF.